Following are 22 T cell receptor beta chains from one sample sequenced in a study of beta chain features in type 1 diabetes. Findings and limits, study-wide: Shortening that was moderate but significant affected the TCRB CDR3s of Type 1 diabetes patients in all four CD4+ subsets.

Sequenced material consisted of expressed TCRB transcripts (all of the isolated RNA was reverse transcribed). Assay: immunoSEQ multiplex PCR; the TCRdb copy retains only in-frame clones and omits some. The repertoire includes approximately 24,000 clones, roughly 45% of them detected once, and 0.25% to 0.35% sits in the top ten. No cognate antigen is known for these TCRs. Sequences were obtained from stem cell memory CD4+ T cells from blood. The source is a man aged 30-40 years with type 1 diabetes.

J is TRBJ1-1 and V is TRBV28; D is unresolved. Germline-derived CDR1 and CDR2 are MDHEN and SYDVKM. Trimming removed 6 bases from V and 7 bases from J, with 12 bases in between. CDR3 size: 12 residues. CDR3 residues: CASSWRQREAFF. The CDR3 coding sequence is TGTGCCAGCAGCTGGAGGCAGCGTGAAGCTTTCTTT.

The V call is TRBV5-1, the J call TRBJ2-5, with D tentatively TRBD1 (6 bases). Trimming removed 1 base at V and 3 bases at J, with 7 bases between. Germline CDR1 reads SGHRS; CDR2 reads YFSETQ. The CDR3 runs to 13 residues. In DNA form, the CDR3 reads TGCGCCAGCAGCTTGTCAGGGGAAGAGACCCAGTACTTC. The encoded protein is CASSLSGEETQYF. Full variable domain (missing parts from reference TRBV5-1 and TRBJ2-5): KAGVTQTPRYLIKTRGQQVTLSCSPISGHRSVSWYQQTPGQGLQFLFEYFSETQRNKGNFPGRFSGRQFSNSRSEMNVSTLELGDSALYLCASSLSGEETQYFGPGTRLLVL.

The CDR3 nucleotides are TGCAGCGTTGACGTGGGAGTAGGGTACGAGCAGTACTTC. It encodes CSVDVGVGYEQYF. V and J are TRBV29-1 and TRBJ2-5; possibly TRBD2 for D (5 bases). The J call may be in error: the DNA end matches TRBJ2-7 better. This CDR3 is built from 13 residues. Germline V lookup: CDR1 SQVTM, CDR2 ANQGSEA.

This chain joins TRBV6-6 and TRBJ2-1, with 10 bases fitting TRBD2. The CDR3 runs to 15 residues. V was clipped by 2 bases and J by 7 bases; unmatched bases: 5. The germline V gene has CDR1 MNHNY and CDR2 SVGAGI (reference sequence). The chain's CDR3 is CASSYSSGRLNEQFF. CDR3 coding DNA: TGTGCCAGCAGTTACAGTAGCGGGAGGTTAAATGAGCAGTTCTTC.

This sequence joins TRBV2 and TRBJ2-7; no clear D. Germline V lookup: CDR1 SNHLY, CDR2 FYNNEI. The CDR3 runs 12 residues. V lost 4 bases and J 2 bases, leaving 6 bases between the germline ends. CDR3 coding DNA: TGTGCCAGCAGTGGACTCCCCTACGAGCAGTACTTC. Translation gives CASSGLPYEQYF.

This clone was counted a few times. J is TRBJ1-1 and V is TRBV5-1, with D possibly matching TRBD1 (5 bases). Germline CDR1 reads SGHRS; CDR2 reads YFSETQ. This CDR3 spans 15 amino acids. The V end was cut by 1 base, the J end by 7 bases, with 17 bases between. For the CDR3, the DNA is TGCGCCAGCAGCTTGACCCCGGGCAGGGAGGATGAAGCTTTCTTT. Residues: CASSLTPGREDEAFF.

The genes are TRBV30 and TRBJ1-2; 9 nucleotides align to TRBD1. Germline CDR1 is GTSNPN and CDR2 is SVGIG (reference sequence). The CDR3 runs 15 residues. V gave up 0 bases and J gave up 4 bases; unmatched junction bases: 6. This CDR3 reads CAWSVNRGLIYGYTF. The CDR3 DNA reads as TGTGCCTGGAGTGTAAACAGGGGGCTAATCTATGGCTACACCTTC.

The chain is built from TRBV19 and TRBJ1-5; D is perhaps TRBD1 (5 bases). There are 16 residues in the CDR3. Trimming took 4 bases from V and 2 from J, leaving 15 bases between them. Germline loops: CDR1 LNHDA, CDR2 SQIVND (reference sequence). CDR3 protein: CASSSSGALGNQPQHF. The CDR3 region has the DNA TGTGCCAGTAGTAGTTCTGGGGCGTTAGGCAATCAGCCCCAGCATTTT.

The chain has TRBV30 and TRBJ1-2; 8 bases line up with TRBD1. V dropped 1 base and J dropped 8; count of bases not matched to a gene: 12. CDR1 and CDR2 (germline): GTSNPN, SVGIG (reference sequence). This CDR3 is built from 15 residues. For the CDR3, the DNA is TGTGCCTGGAGTGCGGTGCTGAGGACAGGGAGCGGCTACACCTTC. Translation: CAWSAVLRTGSGYTF.

The rearrangement joins TRBV30 to TRBJ1-5, with 10 positions matching TRBD1. CDR3 size: 15 residues. Germline assignment: CDR1 GTSNPN and CDR2 SVGIG (reference sequence). V was pared by 4 bases and J by 6 bases, with 9 bases of the junction left unmatched. The CDR3 is CAWTPGQGISQPQHF. For the CDR3, the DNA is TGTGCCTGGACCCCGGGACAGGGGATTAGTCAGCCCCAGCATTTT.

This clone appeared a few times. The chain joins TRBV30 to TRBJ1-2; maybe TRBD1 (6 bases). CDR1 and CDR2 (germline): GTSNPN, SVGIG (reference sequence). V gave up 1 base and J gave up 6 bases, with 12 bases separating them. This CDR3 is built from 13 residues. CDR3 loop: CAWSGEGGNGYTF. The CDR3 nucleotides are TGTGCCTGGAGTGGGGAGGGGGGAAATGGCTACACCTTC.

V usage is TRBV27 and J usage is TRBJ2-7; D is unresolved. The CDR3 spans 15 residues. With 4 bases removed from V and 6 bases from J, the gap between germline ends came to 19 bases. Germline CDR1 and CDR2: MNHEY and SMNVEV (reference sequence). CDR3 loop: CASSSISLGSVEQYF. CDR3 sequence (DNA): TGTGCCAGCAGTTCAATCAGCCTCGGGTCGGTCGAGCAGTACTTC.

The chain links TRBV11-2 to TRBJ2-5, with a tentative D call TRBD2 (7 bases). This CDR3 is built from 14 residues. V lost 5 bases and J lost 4, with 14 bases in between. Germline V gene lookup returns CDR1 SGHAT and CDR2 FQNNGV. The CDR3 region has the DNA TGTGCCAGCAGCGGGGGGGGCGGTGGAGAGACCCAGTACTTC. As protein: CASSGGGGGETQYF.

A few counts support this clone. The chain uses TRBV5-1 and TRBJ1-1, with D maybe TRBD1 (6 bases). CDR1 is SGHRS, CDR2 YFSETQ, per germline. Deletions cut 5 bases from V and 0 bases from J, with 26 bases between. The CDR3 runs 19 residues. The CDR3 is CASRGLLLATGGLNTEAFF. Written as DNA, the CDR3 is TGCGCCAGCAGAGGGCTGCTACTCGCGACAGGAGGCCTGAACACTGAAGCTTTCTTT.

This chain connects TRBV30 to TRBJ2-5, with D uncertain. V was pared by 7 bases and J by 2 bases, with 14 bases between. CDR1 GTSNPN and CDR2 SVGIG come from the germline V gene (reference sequence). CDR3 size: 13 residues. The CDR3 protein is CAYTPGSQETQYF. In nucleotides, the CDR3 is TGTGCCTATACCCCAGGCAGTCAAGAGACCCAGTACTTC.

This clone was found a few times. The chain uses TRBV28 and TRBJ2-7; TRBD1 agrees at 9 bases. The V segment lost 6 bases and the J segment 7 bases; nucleotides outside the gene matches: 13. CDR1 is MDHEN, CDR2 SYDVKM, per germline. This CDR3 spans 15 amino acids. CDR3 sequence reads: CASRYAGTGREEQYF. The CDR3, as DNA: TGTGCCAGCAGGTACGCCGGGACAGGGCGAGAAGAGCAGTACTTC.

This clone showed up just once. The chain employs TRBV4-1 and TRBJ1-1, with 9 bases fitting TRBD1. The trim removed 4 bases at V and 1 base at J, leaving 7 bases unmatched. CDR1 and CDR2 from the germline V gene are MGHRA and YSYEKL. This CDR3 region has 16 residues. CDR3 nucleotides: TGCGCCAGCAGCCCCGGGACAGGGCAGCCGAACACTGAAGCTTTCTTT. Translated, it gives CASSPGTGQPNTEAFF.

The V gene is TRBV7-9, the J gene TRBJ2-6; possible D gene TRBD1, 6 bases. V gave up 4 bases and J gave up 0 bases, with 13 bases separating them. Germline V gives CDR1 SEHNR, CDR2 FQNEAQ (reference sequence). This CDR3 has 17 amino acids. Written as DNA, the CDR3 is TGTGCCAGCAGCTCCCAGGCCAGGGGCTCTGGGGCCAACGTCCTGACTTTC. Protein sequence: CASSSQARGSGANVLTF.

This clone was seen only once. The chain combines TRBV6-5 with TRBJ2-7, with D maybe TRBD1 (6 bases). The CDR3 has 11 amino acids. Germline lookup yields CDR1 MNHEY and CDR2 SVGAGI. CDR3 sequence: CGTRDNYEQYF. The CDR3 region has the DNA TGTGGGACCCGGGACAACTACGAGCAGTACTTC.

V and J are TRBV5-1 and TRBJ2-5; 8 nucleotides match TRBD1. V was pared by 0 bases and J by 5 bases, with 3 bases of the junction left unmatched. The CDR3 sequence is 14 residues long. Germline V CDR1 and CDR2: SGHRS, YFSETQ. The CDR3 here is CASSLDDRGETQYF. The CDR3 DNA reads as TGCGCCAGCAGCTTGGACGACAGGGGTGAGACCCAGTACTTC.

This clone has a handful of counts. This sequence joins TRBV5-1 and TRBJ2-2, with 8 bases matching TRBD2. CDR1 is SGHRS, CDR2 YFSETQ, per germline. This CDR3 region has 16 residues. V trimming: 3 bases; J trimming: 1 base; junction bases outside the gene matches: 5. DNA of the CDR3: TGCGCCAGCAGCTCTACTAGCGGAGTGAACACCGGGGAGCTGTTTTTT. Translating gives CASSSTSGVNTGELFF.

This clone was seen a few times. J is TRBJ2-5 and V is TRBV27, with D unresolved. Per the germline V gene, CDR1 is MNHEY and CDR2 is SMNVEV (reference sequence). Deletions cut 4 bases from V and 4 bases from J, with 13 bases between. This CDR3 comprises 14 residues. CDR3 DNA: TGTGCCAGCAGTTCATTTCCGTCCAGAGAGACCCAGTACTTC. As protein: CASSSFPSRETQYF.